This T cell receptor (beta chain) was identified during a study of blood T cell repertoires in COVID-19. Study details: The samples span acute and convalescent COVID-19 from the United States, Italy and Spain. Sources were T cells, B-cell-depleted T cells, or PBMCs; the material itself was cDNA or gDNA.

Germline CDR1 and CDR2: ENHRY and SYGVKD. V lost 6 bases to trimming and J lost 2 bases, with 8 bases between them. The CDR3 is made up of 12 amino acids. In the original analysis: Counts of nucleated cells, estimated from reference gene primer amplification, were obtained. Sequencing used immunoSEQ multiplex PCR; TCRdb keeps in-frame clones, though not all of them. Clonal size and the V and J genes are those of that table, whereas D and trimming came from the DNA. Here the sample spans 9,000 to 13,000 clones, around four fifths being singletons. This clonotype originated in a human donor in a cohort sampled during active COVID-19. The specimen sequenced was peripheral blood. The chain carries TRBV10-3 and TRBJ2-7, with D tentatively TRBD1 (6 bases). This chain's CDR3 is CAIRQGPYEQYF. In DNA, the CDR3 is TGTGCCATCAGACAGGGCCCCTACGAGCAGTACTTC.